This record concerns one T cell receptor beta chain sequence. In the original workflow: It was from reference gene primer amplification that nucleated cell counts were estimated. TCRdb's table, derived via immunoSEQ multiplex PCR, lists solely in-frame clones and lacks some. V and J calls and clone size are those listed in that table; D and trimming were worked out from the DNA. This sample has more than 45,000 clones, with over 75% found just once. Patients at the Seattle site were enrolled during active infection and followed longitudinally. The data were taken from a study of blood T cell repertoires in COVID-19. Study overall: Sources were T cells, B-cell-depleted T cells, or PBMCs; the material itself was cDNA or gDNA.

The TCR comes from a woman older than 75 with COVID-19, enrolled during active disease. The source material was peripheral blood.

CDR3 sequence: CASKDIKAFF. CDR3 bases: TGTGCCAGCAAAGACATCAAAGCTTTCTTT. The chain carries TRBV28 and TRBJ1-1; no definite D call. Germline values: CDR1 MDHEN, CDR2 SYDVKM. The CDR3 length is 10 residues. The germline V and J ends were trimmed by 7 bases and 9 bases, with 9 bases remaining between them.